The 18 T cell receptor beta chains presented below share a single source sample, sequenced in a study of human T cells and chemical hapten exposure. TCRdb re-called the RACE reads through MiXCR, storing one row per CDR3 protein. This table has more than 150,000 distinct CDR3 sequences, 24% appearing once. Time point noted: patch test 3, about 24 weeks after DPC sensitization. The treatment denotes: therapeutic diphenylcyclopropenone sensitization with weekly scalp DPC. Sequenced material: whole blood, taken in connection with sensitization to the hapten diphenylcyclopropenone (DPC). The receptors originated from a woman aged 40 to 50 with alopecia areata. Some clones in this sample may be carry-over from other donors' samples.

In its sample, this clonotype was seen a few times. This rearrangement joins TRBV27 to TRBJ1-2; TRBD1 might be the D (5 bases). V shed 0 bases and J shed 8 bases, with 10 bases lying between them. CDR3 size: 13 residues. The germline CDR1 and CDR2 sequences are MNHEY and SMNVEV (reference sequence). CDR3 DNA: TGTGCCAGCAGTTTATCGAACGGGGGAGGCTACACCTTC. Translated, it gives CASSLSNGGGYTF.

V and J are TRBV7-2 and TRBJ2-5; the match to TRBD2 covers 8 bases. The germline V gene has CDR1 SGHTA and CDR2 FQGNSA. Trimming took 1 base from V and 0 from J; bases not matched to a gene: 4. The CDR3 loop spans 16 amino acids. CDR3 nucleotide sequence: TGTGCCAGCAGCTTAGGTCTAGCGGGTAACCAAGAGACCCAGTACTTC. Translating it yields CASSLGLAGNQETQYF.

In its sample, this clonotype was seen a few times. This chain links TRBV28 with TRBJ2-1, with a tentative D call TRBD1 (6 bases). With 8 bases removed from V and 8 bases from J, the gap between germline ends came to 22 bases. The germline V gene has CDR1 MDHEN and CDR2 SYDVKM. The CDR3 totals 15 residues. CDR3 sequence: CASGFRDKGGDEQFF. CDR3 nucleotides: TGTGCCAGCGGCTTCCGGGACAAAGGGGGTGATGAGCAGTTCTTC.

This clonotype showed up just a few times. The chain combines TRBV27 with TRBJ2-1, with 7 bases that match TRBD2. The V gene end was trimmed by 7 bases and the J gene end by 0 bases; junction bases not matched to a gene: 12. Germline V gene data show CDR1 as MNHEY and CDR2 as SMNVEV (reference sequence). This CDR3 has 17 amino acids. The CDR3, as DNA: TGTGCCAGCACACCTAGGTTCGGGAGGTCCTCCTACAATGAGCAGTTCTTC. Translating it yields CASTPRFGRSSYNEQFF.

There are a few counts of this clonotype. The genes are TRBV20-1 and TRBJ2-7, with D uncertain. The CDR3 is 16 amino acids. The germline V gene encodes CDR1 DFQATT and CDR2 SNEGSKA (reference sequence). The V gene lost 0 bases and the J gene lost 5 bases, with 20 bases spanning the gap. CDR3 sequence reads: CSARDGRRTSKDEQYF. The CDR3 nucleotides are TGCAGTGCTAGAGATGGGCGGCGGACGTCCAAAGACGAGCAGTACTTC.

This clonotype was found a few times. The CDR3 loop reads CASSPHRGEQYF. In nucleotides, the CDR3 is TGTGCCAGCAGTCCCCACCGGGGCGAGCAGTACTTC. This chain connects TRBV27 to TRBJ2-7; a weak D match, TRBD2 (5 bases). This CDR3 comprises 12 residues. The germline V gene encodes CDR1 MNHEY and CDR2 SMNVEV (reference sequence). Trimming took 5 bases from V and 6 from J, leaving 11 bases between them.

In its sample, this clonotype was seen a few times. This rearrangement joins TRBV29-1 to TRBJ2-1; 7 nucleotides line up with TRBD2. Germline V gene sequence: CDR1 SQVTM, CDR2 ANQGSEA. This CDR3 region has 16 residues. With V trimmed by 0 bases and J by 6 bases, 11 bases remained unmatched. CDR3 sequence reads: CSVEDWEGGPRNEQFF. The CDR3 DNA follows: TGCAGCGTTGAAGATTGGGAGGGAGGGCCTCGCAATGAGCAGTTCTTC.

This clonotype has a handful of counts. The rearrangement links TRBV21-1 to TRBJ2-5. TRBV21-1 is a recognized pseudogene. CDR3 length: 14 residues. CDR3 nucleotide sequence: TGTGCCAGCAGCAAAGCTTCCGATTCCGAGACCCAGTACTTC. This encodes CASSKASDSETQYF.

Here the CDR3 DNA reads TGTGCCAGCAGTCTCCGGTCCGGGGAGCTGTTTTTT. It translates to CASSLRSGELFF. The V and J genes are TRBV27 and TRBJ2-2; D gene unclear. Germline loops: CDR1 MNHEY, CDR2 SMNVEV (reference sequence). V lost 5 bases to trimming and J lost 6 bases, with 7 bases between them. The CDR3 is 12 amino acids.

This clonotype was counted between two and nine times. The rearrangement joins TRBV5-5 to TRBJ2-7; a weak D match, TRBD1 (6 bases). CDR1 is SGHKS and CDR2 is YYEKEE in the germline V gene (reference sequence). The CDR3 contains 13 residues. The V gene lost 3 bases and the J gene lost 0 bases, with 7 bases spanning the gap. CDR3 nucleotides: TGTGCCAGCAGCTGGGACATCTCCTACGAGCAGTACTTC. This encodes CASSWDISYEQYF. Looking up the rest from reference TRBV5-5 and TRBJ2-7 gives the full variable domain: DAGVTQSPTHLIKTRGQQVTLRCSPISGHKSVSWYQQVLGQGPQFIFQYYEKEERGRGNFPDRFSARQFPNYSSELNVNALLLGDSALYLCASSWDISYEQYFGPGTRLTVT.

This clonotype showed up just a few times. CDR3 sequence (DNA): TGTGCCATCAGACCTTCTGACTTAGACAATGAGCAGTTCTTC. Amino acid sequence: CAIRPSDLDNEQFF. The rearrangement joins TRBV10-3 to TRBJ2-1; unclear D gene. Germline lookup yields CDR1 ENHRY and CDR2 SYGVKD. There are 14 residues in the CDR3. Trimming removed 6 bases from V and 5 bases from J, with 14 bases in between.

This clonotype was detected a few times. The gene calls are TRBV7-2 and TRBJ2-5; D may correspond to TRBD1 or TRBD2 (5 bases each). The CDR3 contains 13 residues. From germline, CDR1 is SGHTA and CDR2 FQGNSA. The ends were cut back, 5 bases at V and 1 base at J, with 8 bases in the middle. CDR3 loop: CASSRGSQETQYF. The CDR3 coding sequence is TGTGCCAGCAGCCGGGGCAGCCAAGAGACCCAGTACTTC. The whole variable domain, remainder taken from reference TRBV7-2 and TRBJ2-5, is GAGVSQSPSNKVTEKGKDVELRCDPISGHTALYWYRQSLGQGLEFLIYFQGNSAPDKSGLPSDRFSAERTGGSVSTLTIQRTQQEDSAVYLCASSRGSQETQYFGPGTRLLVL.

This clonotype was seen only once. The chain is built from TRBV14 and TRBJ1-6; D is ambiguous. The V gene lost 2 bases and the J gene lost 7 bases, with 9 bases spanning the gap. Germline CDR1 reads SGHDN; CDR2 reads FVKESK. CDR3 size: 14 residues. The CDR3: CASSQTTENSPLHF. Written as DNA, the CDR3 is TGTGCCAGCAGCCAAACAACAGAAAATTCACCCCTCCACTTT.

V usage is TRBV6-6 and J usage is TRBJ2-7; 7 bases fit TRBD1. The CDR3 has 10 amino acids. CDR1 is MNHNY, CDR2 SVGAGI, per germline (reference sequence). The V gene end was trimmed by 6 bases and the J gene end by 12 bases; junction bases not matched to a gene: 5. The CDR3 sequence is CASSSDRWYF. The CDR3 coding sequence is TGTGCCAGCAGCTCGGACAGGTGGTACTTC.

J is TRBJ2-1 and V is TRBV2; D might be TRBD1 (6 bases). Germline CDR1 is SNHLY and CDR2 is FYNNEI. This CDR3 comprises 14 residues. V lost 6 bases and J lost 10, with 19 bases in between. The CDR3 reads CASSFTDSLGEQFF. The CDR3 nucleotides are TGTGCCAGCAGCTTCACGGACAGCCTGGGCGAGCAGTTCTTC.

This chain uses TRBV5-6 with TRBJ2-5, with a possible D match to TRBD2 (6 bases). The V gene's germline CDR1 is SGHDT and CDR2 YYEEEE. This CDR3 has 13 amino acids. Trimming cost V 4 bases and J 5 bases, with 12 bases left between them. The CDR3 reads CASSPGGFETQYF. CDR3 sequence (DNA): TGTGCCAGCAGCCCTGGAGGGTTCGAGACCCAGTACTTC.

This rearrangement joins TRBV7-2 to TRBJ2-3, with D tentatively TRBD2 (5 bases). Germline lookup yields CDR1 SGHTA and CDR2 FQGNSA. V lost 4 bases and J 1 base, leaving 9 bases between the germline ends. CDR3 length equals 14 residues. The CDR3 protein is CASSSYSGTDTQYF. The CDR3 DNA follows: TGTGCCAGCAGCTCGTATAGCGGCACAGATACGCAGTATTTT.

The V and J genes are TRBV10-3 and TRBJ2-5, with 7 bases matching TRBD2. V shed 0 bases, J shed 0 bases, and the junction held 4 bases outside the gene matches. Germline V CDR1 and CDR2: ENHRY, SYGVKD. The CDR3 sequence is 16 residues long. CDR3 bases: TGTGCCATCAGTGAGTCGATCCTAGCGGACCAAGAGACCCAGTACTTC. This codes for CAISESILADQETQYF.